This TCR beta chain was sequenced for a study of T cells after yellow fever vaccination. Turning to the study itself: SMART-Seq v4 Ultra Low Input prepared the low-cell-number fractions. Overall study findings and caveats: Sorted memory subsets on day 0 showed almost all vaccine-responding clonotypes to be undetectable. Weaker, the secondary response had a peak occurring faster, on day 5 versus 15. Clonotype sharing between CD4 and CD8 compartments was small.

Ten or more counts support this clonotype. V lost 6 bases to trimming and J lost 6 bases, with 21 bases between them. The germline V gene has CDR1 MNHEY and CDR2 SVGAGI. The CDR3 runs to 16 residues. From the 5' RACE reads, TCRdb called clonotypes with MiXCR, one entry per CDR3 protein. This table has about 4,500 distinct CDR3 sequences, 7.5% to 9.5% appearing once. The specimen was PBMCs, either bulk or a sorted T-cell subset (CD4+, CD8+, memory, or dextramer-sorted; not recorded which), collected about 41 days after the first yellow fever vaccination. This clonotype originated in a man aged 18 to 29 who received the YFV17D yellow fever vaccine. This sequence joins TRBV6-5 and TRBJ1-5, with no clear D. CDR3 sequence: CASSPSVAGKVQPQHF. In DNA form, the CDR3 reads TGTGCCAGCAGCCCTTCAGTCGCCGGGAAGGTTCAGCCCCAGCATTTT.